This T cell receptor beta chain was captured in a study of regulatory T cells in long-lasting Graves disease. With respect to this clonotype: Just one base apart from a much larger clone, this may be a read error.

Time point noted: newly diagnosed GD, antithyroid drugs for less than 3 months. Preparation of the TCR library used RNA extracted from PBMCs. Under American Thyroid Association guidelines, Graves' disease was diagnosed. CDR3-region Arm-PCR and iRepertoire HTBI primers produced the TCR beta libraries. TCRdb itself ran the multiplex PCR reads through MiXCR, one entry per CDR3 protein. This table has 350,000 to 500,000 distinct CDR3 sequences, around 15% appearing once. These same data were also listed under a study on T cells in Graves' hyperthyroidism and ophthalmopathy. That source reports: Patients between 18 and 65 years old had hyperthyroidism, newly diagnosed and lasting under 2 months. Uncontrolled infections, other autoimmune diseases, pregnancy or lactation led to exclusion of patients.

Source: peripheral blood mononuclear cells (PBMCs), taken at new diagnosis, from a patient treated with antithyroid drugs. This TCR was sampled from a woman aged 45-59 years with Graves disease.

The CDR3 DNA follows: TGTGCCTGGAGTGTAGTGGAGACCCAGTACTTC. Translating it yields CAWSVVETQYF. The rearrangement joins TRBV30 to TRBJ2-5; D uncertain. V gave up 0 bases and J gave up 5 bases, with 4 bases separating them. This CDR3 has 11 residues. CDR1 is GTSNPN, CDR2 SVGIG, per germline (reference sequence).